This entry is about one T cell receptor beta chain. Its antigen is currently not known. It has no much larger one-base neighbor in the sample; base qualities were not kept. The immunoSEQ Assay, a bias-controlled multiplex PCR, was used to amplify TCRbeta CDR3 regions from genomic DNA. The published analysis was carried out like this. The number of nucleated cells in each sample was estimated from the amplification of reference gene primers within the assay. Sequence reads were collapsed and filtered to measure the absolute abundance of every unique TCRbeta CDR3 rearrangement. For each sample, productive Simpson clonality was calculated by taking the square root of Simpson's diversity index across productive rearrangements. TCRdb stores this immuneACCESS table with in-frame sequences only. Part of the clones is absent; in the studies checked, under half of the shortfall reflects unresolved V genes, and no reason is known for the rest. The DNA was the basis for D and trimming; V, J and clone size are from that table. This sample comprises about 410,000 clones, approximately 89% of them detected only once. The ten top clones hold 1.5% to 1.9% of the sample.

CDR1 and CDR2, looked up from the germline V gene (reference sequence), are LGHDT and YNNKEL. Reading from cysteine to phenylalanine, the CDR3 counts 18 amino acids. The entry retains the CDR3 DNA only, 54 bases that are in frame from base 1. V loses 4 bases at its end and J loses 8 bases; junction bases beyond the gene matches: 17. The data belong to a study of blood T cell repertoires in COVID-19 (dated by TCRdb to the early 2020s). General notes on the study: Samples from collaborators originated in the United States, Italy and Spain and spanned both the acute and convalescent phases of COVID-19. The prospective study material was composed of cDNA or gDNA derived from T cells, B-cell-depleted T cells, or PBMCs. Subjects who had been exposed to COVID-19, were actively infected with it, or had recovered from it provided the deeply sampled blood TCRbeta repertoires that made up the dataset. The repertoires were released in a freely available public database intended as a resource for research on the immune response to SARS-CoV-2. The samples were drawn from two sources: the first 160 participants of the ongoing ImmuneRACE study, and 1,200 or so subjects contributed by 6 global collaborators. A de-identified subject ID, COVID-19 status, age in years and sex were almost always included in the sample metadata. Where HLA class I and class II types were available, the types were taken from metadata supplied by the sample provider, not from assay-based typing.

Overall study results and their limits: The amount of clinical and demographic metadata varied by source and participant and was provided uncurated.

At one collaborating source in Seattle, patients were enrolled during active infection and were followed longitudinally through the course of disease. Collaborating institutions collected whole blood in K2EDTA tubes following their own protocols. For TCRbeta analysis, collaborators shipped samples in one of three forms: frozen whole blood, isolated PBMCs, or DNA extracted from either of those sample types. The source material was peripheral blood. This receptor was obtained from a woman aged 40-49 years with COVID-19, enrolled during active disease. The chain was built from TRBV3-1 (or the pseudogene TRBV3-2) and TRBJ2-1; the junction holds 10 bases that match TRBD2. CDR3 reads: CASSRGLSGGAWGHEQFF. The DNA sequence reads TGTGCCAGCAGCCGGGGACTAAGCGGGGGGGCGTGGGGCCATGAGCAGTTCTTC.